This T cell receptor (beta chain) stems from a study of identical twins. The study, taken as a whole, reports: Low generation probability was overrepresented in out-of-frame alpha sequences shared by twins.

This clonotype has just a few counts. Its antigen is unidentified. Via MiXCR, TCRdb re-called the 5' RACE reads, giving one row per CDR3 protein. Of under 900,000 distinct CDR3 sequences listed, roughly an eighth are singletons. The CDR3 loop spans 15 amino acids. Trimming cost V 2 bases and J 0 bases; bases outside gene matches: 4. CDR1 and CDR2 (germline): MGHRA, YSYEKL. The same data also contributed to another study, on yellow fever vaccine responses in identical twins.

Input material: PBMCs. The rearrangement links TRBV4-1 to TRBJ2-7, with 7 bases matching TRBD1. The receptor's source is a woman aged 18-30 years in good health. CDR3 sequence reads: CASSQLQGTSYEQYF. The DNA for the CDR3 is TGCGCCAGCAGCCAATTACAGGGGACCTCCTACGAGCAGTACTTC.